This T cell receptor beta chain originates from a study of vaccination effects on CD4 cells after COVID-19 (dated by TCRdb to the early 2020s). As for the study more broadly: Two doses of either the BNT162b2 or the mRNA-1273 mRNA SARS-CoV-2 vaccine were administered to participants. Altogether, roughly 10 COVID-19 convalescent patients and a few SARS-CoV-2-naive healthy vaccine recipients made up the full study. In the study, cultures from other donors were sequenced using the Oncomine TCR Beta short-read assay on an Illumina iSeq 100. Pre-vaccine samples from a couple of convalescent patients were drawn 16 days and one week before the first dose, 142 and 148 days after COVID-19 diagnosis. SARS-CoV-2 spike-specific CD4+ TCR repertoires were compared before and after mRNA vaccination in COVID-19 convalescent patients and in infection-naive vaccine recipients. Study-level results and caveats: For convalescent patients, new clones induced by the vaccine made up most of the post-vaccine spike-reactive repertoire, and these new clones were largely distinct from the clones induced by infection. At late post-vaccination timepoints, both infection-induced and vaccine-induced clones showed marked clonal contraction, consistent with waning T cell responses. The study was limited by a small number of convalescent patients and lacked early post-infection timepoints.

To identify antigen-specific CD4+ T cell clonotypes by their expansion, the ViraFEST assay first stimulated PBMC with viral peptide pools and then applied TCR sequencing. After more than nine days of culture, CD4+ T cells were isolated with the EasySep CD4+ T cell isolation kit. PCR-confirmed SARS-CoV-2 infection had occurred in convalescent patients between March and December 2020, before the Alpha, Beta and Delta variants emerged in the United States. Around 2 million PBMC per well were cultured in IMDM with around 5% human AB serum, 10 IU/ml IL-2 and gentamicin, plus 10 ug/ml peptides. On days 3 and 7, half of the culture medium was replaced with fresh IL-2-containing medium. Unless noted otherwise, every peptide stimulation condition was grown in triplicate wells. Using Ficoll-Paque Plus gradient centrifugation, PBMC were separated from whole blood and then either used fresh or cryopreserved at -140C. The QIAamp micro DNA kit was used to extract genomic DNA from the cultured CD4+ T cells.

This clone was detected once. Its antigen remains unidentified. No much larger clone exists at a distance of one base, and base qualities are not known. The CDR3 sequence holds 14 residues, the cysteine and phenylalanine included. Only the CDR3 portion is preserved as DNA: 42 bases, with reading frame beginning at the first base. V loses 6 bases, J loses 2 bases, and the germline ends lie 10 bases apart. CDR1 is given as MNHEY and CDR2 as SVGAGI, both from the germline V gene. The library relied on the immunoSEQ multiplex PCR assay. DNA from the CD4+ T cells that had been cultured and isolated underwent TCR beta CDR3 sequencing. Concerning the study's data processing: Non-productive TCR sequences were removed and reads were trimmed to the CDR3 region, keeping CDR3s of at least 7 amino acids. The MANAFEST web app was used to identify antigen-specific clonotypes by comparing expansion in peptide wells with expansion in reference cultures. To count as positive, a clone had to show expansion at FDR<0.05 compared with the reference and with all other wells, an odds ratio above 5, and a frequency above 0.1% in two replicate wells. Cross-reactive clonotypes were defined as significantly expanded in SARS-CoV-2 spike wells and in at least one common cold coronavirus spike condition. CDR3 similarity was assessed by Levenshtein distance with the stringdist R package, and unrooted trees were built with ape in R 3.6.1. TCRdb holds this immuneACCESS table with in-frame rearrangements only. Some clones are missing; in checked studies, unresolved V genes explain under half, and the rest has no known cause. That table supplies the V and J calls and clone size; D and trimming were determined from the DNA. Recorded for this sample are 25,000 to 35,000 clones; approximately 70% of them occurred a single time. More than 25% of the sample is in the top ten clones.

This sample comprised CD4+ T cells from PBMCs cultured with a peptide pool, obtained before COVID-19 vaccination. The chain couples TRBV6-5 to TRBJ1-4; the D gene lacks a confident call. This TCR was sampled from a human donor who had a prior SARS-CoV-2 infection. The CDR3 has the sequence CASRNGITNEKLFF. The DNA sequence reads TGTGCCAGCAGAAACGGGATCACTAATGAAAAACTGTTTTTT.